This T cell receptor (beta chain) derives from a study of T cell responses to AZD1222 COVID-19 vaccine. General observations from the study: At study baseline, merely more than 5 AZD1222 recipients were seropositive.

As regards this clone: Its specificity is not known.

Assay used: immunoSEQ multiplex PCR; TCRdb lists only in-frame clones, some missing. Of over 150,000 clones listed, about 87% are singletons. V lost 3 bases to trimming and J lost 4 bases, with 13 bases between them. The CDR3 length is 14 residues. Per germline, CDR1 KGHSH and CDR2 LQKENI. The sample consisted of peripheral blood, taken on day 0 of AZD1222 vaccination. The rearrangement uses TRBV18 and TRBJ2-7, with D perhaps matching TRBD2 (6 bases). The sequence was obtained from an adult in good health. This chain's CDR3 is CASSPMGLPYEQYF. The CDR3 DNA reads as TGTGCCAGCTCACCTATGGGACTCCCTTACGAGCAGTACTTC.